Listed here are 10 T cell receptor beta chains from one sample, sequenced in a study of cytomegalovirus exposure and HLA in healthy donors. Amplification used 60 Vbeta primers and 13 Jbeta primers. Sequencing was performed with immunoSEQ multiplex PCR; in TCRdb, only in-frame clones are kept and a portion is missing. The listing contains more than 200,000 clones. The specimen sequenced was PBMCs. The receptors shown here come from a woman in her 30s in good health and CMV-seropositive.

The chain is built from TRBV28 and TRBJ1-5; D is unclear. Trimming left V 2 bases short and J 5 bases short, with 13 bases between. This CDR3 is 15 amino acids long. Germline V gene lookup returns CDR1 MDHEN and CDR2 SYDVKM. For the CDR3, the DNA is TGTGCCAGCAGTTTAATAGGAGCCGGCCATCAGCCCCAGCATTTT. Translating gives CASSLIGAGHQPQHF.

V usage is TRBV10-3 and J usage is TRBJ1-2; no clear D gene. The germline CDR1 and CDR2 sequences are ENHRY and SYGVKD. The CDR3 contains 12 residues. V lost 2 bases and J lost 8, with 9 bases in between. CDR3 DNA: TGTGCCATCAGTGAGGAAAGGGAGGGCTACACCTTC. Amino acid sequence: CAISEEREGYTF.

The V and J genes are TRBV7-2 and TRBJ2-7; TRBD1 might be the D (6 bases). The germline CDR1 and CDR2 sequences are SGHTA and FQGNSA. The CDR3 runs to 13 residues. V was shortened by 5 bases and J by 3 bases, with 11 bases between the two germline ends. The DNA for the CDR3 is TGTGCCAGCAGCAACCGGGACATCTACGAGCAGTACTTC. This sequence encodes CASSNRDIYEQYF.

The gene calls are TRBV7-2 and TRBJ2-2; 7 bases are a match to TRBD2. This CDR3 region has 17 residues. J lost 5 bases, V lost 5 bases, and 14 bases had no gene match. Germline CDR1 reads SGHTA; CDR2 reads FQGNSA. The CDR3 DNA sequence: TGTGCCAGCAGCGACCCGACTAGCTGGTTGGGGACCGGGGAGCTGTTTTTT. This sequence encodes CASSDPTSWLGTGELFF.

This chain connects TRBV28 to TRBJ2-7, with D possibly being TRBD2 (6 bases). V shed 6 bases and J shed 6 bases, with 18 bases lying between them. The CDR3 contains 14 residues. The germline V gene encodes CDR1 MDHEN and CDR2 SYDVKM. CDR3: CASRKRAAGVEQYF. The CDR3 nucleotides are TGTGCCAGCAGGAAGCGGGCCGCCGGGGTCGAGCAGTACTTC.

The chain joins TRBV6-5 to TRBJ1-2; D unresolved. V shed 5 bases and J shed 2 bases, with 9 bases lying between them. This CDR3 spans 13 amino acids. CDR1 MNHEY and CDR2 SVGAGI come from the germline V gene. As DNA, the CDR3 is TGTGCCAGCAGTCCGCTCGGGAACTATGGCTACACCTTC. This sequence encodes CASSPLGNYGYTF.

DNA for the CDR3: TGTGCCAGCAGTTACTCGGACAGGGGGGGCTATGGCTACACCTTC. The encoded protein is CASSYSDRGGYGYTF. The genes are TRBV6-5 and TRBJ1-2; 10 positions agree with TRBD1. The CDR3 is made up of 15 amino acids. V lost 0 bases to trimming and J lost 4 bases; unmatched junction nucleotides: 2. From germline, CDR1 is MNHEY and CDR2 SVGAGI.

The gene calls are TRBV10-3 and TRBJ1-4; D may be TRBD1 (6 bases). The length of the CDR3 is 16 residues. V dropped 0 bases and J dropped 3 bases, with 11 bases sitting between them. Germline CDR1 is ENHRY and CDR2 is SYGVKD. The CDR3 nucleotides read TGTGCCATCAGTGAGTCAACAGGGAAGTCTAATGAAAAACTGTTTTTT. It is translated as CAISESTGKSNEKLFF.

The chain combines TRBV19 with TRBJ2-1; 9 nucleotides match TRBD2. Losses at the gene ends were 0 bases for V and 8 bases for J; bases not matched to a gene: 20. The germline gives CDR1 LNHDA, CDR2 SQIVND (reference sequence). The CDR3 sequence is 20 residues long. For the CDR3, the DNA is TGTGCCAGTAGTATAGAGCCGGGACTAGCCGCAACACGGGTCGGGGATGAGCAGTTCTTC. It yields the protein CASSIEPGLAATRVGDEQFF.

CDR3 coding DNA: TGTGCCAGCAGTTACTCGACAGTCATCACTGAAGCTTTCTTT. Residues: CASSYSTVITEAFF. The chain joins TRBV6-6 to TRBJ1-1; tentatively, D is TRBD1 (5 bases). Between the trimmed V and J ends, which lost 0 bases and 4 bases, there was a span of 9 bases. CDR3 size: 14 residues. Germline loops: CDR1 MNHNY, CDR2 SVGAGI (reference sequence).